These 17 T cell receptor beta chains originate from one sample sequenced in a study of identical twins. TCRdb re-derived calls from the 5' RACE reads in MiXCR, one entry per CDR3 protein. Of 500,000 to 700,000 distinct CDR3 sequences in the sample, roughly 7.2% were seen once. These same records also appear under a second study, on yellow fever vaccine responses in identical twins.

Sequences were obtained from PBMCs. Receptor source: a woman younger than 35 in good health.

On this clonotype itself: Relative to the germline gene, one junction end is altered; a read error may explain this. The rearrangement uses TRBV6-1 and TRBJ2-4; D is uncertain. CDR3 length equals 14 residues. From germline, CDR1 is MNHNS and CDR2 SASEGT. CDR3 sequence: CASSEGVAKNLQYF. CDR3 coding DNA: TGTGCCAGCAGTGAAGGGGTAGCCAAAAACCTTCAGTACTTC.

This clonotype has at least ten counts. The chain recombines TRBV12-3 or TRBV12-4 with TRBJ1-1, with TRBD1 identical over 7 bases. V was clipped by 6 bases and J by 7 bases; unmatched bases: 11. This CDR3 is built from 14 residues. CDR3 residues: CASRDDRVLGEAFF. CDR3 nucleotide sequence: TGTGCCAGCAGGGACGACAGGGTATTAGGTGAAGCTTTCTTT.

V is TRBV10-3 and J is TRBJ2-1; no clear D gene. This CDR3 has 13 amino acids. Germline values: CDR1 ENHRY, CDR2 SYGVKD. Trimming cost V 0 bases and J 10 bases, with 10 bases left between them. CDR3 sequence reads: CAISESWDPEQFF. The CDR3, as DNA: TGTGCCATCAGTGAGTCGTGGGATCCAGAGCAGTTCTTC.

This clonotype was recorded at least ten times. The rearrangement links TRBV24-1 to TRBJ2-5; D gene uncertain. Germline V gene sequence: CDR1 KGHDR, CDR2 SFDVKD. Trimming took off 3 bases at V and 5 bases at J, with 15 bases between the two ends. The CDR3 has 15 residues. The CDR3 nucleotides are TGTGCCACCAGTGATGCGGACGCATTACATGAGACCCAGTACTTC. Protein sequence: CATSDADALHETQYF.

This chain connects TRBV7-6 to TRBJ1-6; D possibly corresponds to TRBD1 (5 bases). This CDR3 has 15 amino acids. CDR1 SGHVS and CDR2 FNYEAQ come from the germline V gene. The V end was cut by 5 bases, the J end by 5 bases, with 13 bases between. CDR3 sequence: CASSPLTGHNSPLHF. CDR3 in DNA: TGTGCCAGCAGCCCGCTTACAGGACATAATTCACCCCTCCACTTT.

A note on this clonotype: It is unclear where the CDR3 begins or ends on the DNA, so no DNA is shown, and the CDR3 is as TCRdb lists it. The V gene is TRBV9, the J gene TRBJ2-3; whether TRBD2, the table's D call, matches the DNA was not checked. The CDR3 has 14 amino acids, counting both end residues. CDR1 is SGDLS and CDR2 is YYNGEE in the germline V gene. CDR3: CASSVAGGTDTLYF.

The J gene is TRBJ2-7, the V gene TRBV7-8; D is ambiguous. The ends were cut back, 7 bases at V and 6 bases at J, with 16 bases in the middle. CDR1 and CDR2 from the germline V gene are SGHVS and FQNEAQ. This CDR3 region has 13 residues. The CDR3 reads CASTTTVTGEQYF. The CDR3 DNA follows: TGTGCCAGCACCACAACAGTTACTGGCGAGCAGTACTTC.

A remark on this clonotype: Given a much more abundant clone one base away, this may be a read error. DNA of the CDR3: TGCAGTGCTAGACGAACTAGCGGGAGGGTCGACGAGCCAAGTGAGACCCAGTACTTC. Translated: CSARRTSGRVDEPSETQYF. This chain links TRBV20-1 with TRBJ2-5; TRBD2 matches at 13 bases. V was pared by 2 bases and J by 5 bases, with 17 bases of the junction left unmatched. CDR1 is DFQATT, CDR2 SNEGSKA, per germline (reference sequence). This CDR3 has 19 residues.

This clonotype occurred a few times. The V call is TRBV29-1, the J call TRBJ1-4, with 12 bases that match TRBD1. Germline V lookup: CDR1 SQVTM, CDR2 ANQGSEA. The V gene end was trimmed by 7 bases and the J gene end by 7 bases; junction bases not matched to a gene: 7. The CDR3 spans 14 residues. Here the CDR3 reads CSAWGQGAGEKLFF. The CDR3 region has the DNA TGCAGCGCCTGGGGACAGGGGGCCGGTGAAAAACTGTTTTTT.

This clonotype has ten or more counts. The chain has TRBV7-9 and TRBJ2-7; 8 bases fit TRBD2. Germline CDR1 and CDR2: SEHNR and FQNEAQ (reference sequence). V shed 9 bases, J shed 4 bases, and the junction held 14 bases outside the gene matches. This CDR3 comprises 15 residues. The DNA for the CDR3 is TGTGCCAGTTCTCGGTCGGGAGGGCCGGGTTACGAGCAGTACTTC. This sequence encodes CASSRSGGPGYEQYF.

This clonotype turned up a few times. This chain uses TRBV9 with TRBJ1-1, with D tentatively TRBD1 (5 bases). CDR1 SGDLS and CDR2 YYNGEE come from the germline V gene. The CDR3 length is 17 residues. Trimming took 3 bases from V and 4 from J, leaving 22 bases between them. The CDR3 sequence: CASSGSTLGRGTTEAFF. CDR3 in DNA: TGTGCCAGCAGCGGCTCGACATTAGGGCGGGGGACCACTGAAGCTTTCTTT.

The table lists this clonotype with many counts. The chain recombines TRBV4-1 with TRBJ2-2; possible D gene TRBD1, 6 bases. The V end was cut by 1 base, the J end by 9 bases, with 15 bases between. Germline V gene lookup returns CDR1 MGHRA and CDR2 YSYEKL. CDR3 length: 15 residues. CDR3 in amino acids: CASSQGQPRGRELFF. In DNA form, the CDR3 reads TGCGCCAGCAGCCAAGGGCAGCCTAGGGGGAGGGAGCTGTTTTTT.

This clonotype showed up just a few times. J is TRBJ2-3 and V is TRBV10-3, with 7 bases aligning to TRBD1. The CDR3 runs to 14 residues. Germline V gives CDR1 ENHRY, CDR2 SYGVKD. With V trimmed by 9 bases and J by 6 bases, 12 bases remained unmatched. CDR3: CAIRQGTNSDTQYF. CDR3 nucleotide sequence: TGTGCCATACGACAGGGTACGAATTCGGATACGCAGTATTTT.

The J gene is TRBJ2-5, the V gene TRBV5-1; the match to TRBD1 covers 7 bases. CDR1 and CDR2 from the germline V gene are SGHRS and YFSETQ. The CDR3 is 16 residues long. The trim removed 0 bases at V and 0 bases at J, leaving 5 bases unmatched. The CDR3 loop reads CASSLGGGAYQETQYF. The CDR3 nucleotides are TGCGCCAGCAGCTTGGGAGGGGGCGCCTACCAAGAGACCCAGTACTTC.

The rearrangement joins TRBV20-1 to TRBJ1-5; a possible D gene is TRBD1 (6 bases). In germline, CDR1 is DFQATT, CDR2 SNEGSKA (reference sequence). The V and J ends lost 4 bases and 5 bases respectively, with 12 bases between them. The CDR3 length is 13 residues. The CDR3 DNA follows: TGCAGTGCTAAAAGGGGGGGACATCAGCCCCAGCATTTT. This codes for CSAKRGGHQPQHF.

This clonotype was counted between two and nine times. V usage is TRBV5-1 and J usage is TRBJ1-1; D is uncertain. Germline CDR1 SGHRS, CDR2 YFSETQ. The CDR3 length is 14 residues. V lost 0 bases and J 3 bases, leaving 9 bases between the germline ends. CDR3 loop: CASSLVNTYTEAFF. CDR3 in DNA: TGCGCCAGCAGCTTGGTCAACACTTACACTGAAGCTTTCTTT.

This clonotype was observed at least ten times. The chain couples TRBV4-1 to TRBJ1-1; TRBD1 is a possible D gene (6 bases). With 3 bases removed from V and 2 bases from J, the gap between germline ends came to 10 bases. Germline CDR1 MGHRA, CDR2 YSYEKL. The CDR3 has 14 residues. The CDR3 DNA follows: TGCGCCAGCAGCCACACAGGGCTAAACACTGAAGCTTTCTTT. As protein: CASSHTGLNTEAFF.